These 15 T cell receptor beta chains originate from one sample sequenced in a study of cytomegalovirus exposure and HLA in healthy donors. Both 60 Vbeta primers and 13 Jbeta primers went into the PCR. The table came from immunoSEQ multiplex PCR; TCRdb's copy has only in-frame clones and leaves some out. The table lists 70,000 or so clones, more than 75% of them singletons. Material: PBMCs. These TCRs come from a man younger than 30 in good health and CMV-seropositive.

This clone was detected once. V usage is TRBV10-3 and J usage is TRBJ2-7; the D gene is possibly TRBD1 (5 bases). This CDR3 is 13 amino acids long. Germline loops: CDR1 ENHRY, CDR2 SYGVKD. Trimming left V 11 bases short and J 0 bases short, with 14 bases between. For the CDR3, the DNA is TGTGCCTCTGGTTTGGACAACTCCTACGAGCAGTACTTC. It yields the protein CASGLDNSYEQYF.

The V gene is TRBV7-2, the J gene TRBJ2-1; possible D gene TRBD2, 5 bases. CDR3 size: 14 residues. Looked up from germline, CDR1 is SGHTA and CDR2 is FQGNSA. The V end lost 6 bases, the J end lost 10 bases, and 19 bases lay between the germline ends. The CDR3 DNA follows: TGTGCCAGCAGGCCCCGGAACGGCTGGGAGGAGCAGTTCTTC. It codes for CASRPRNGWEEQFF.

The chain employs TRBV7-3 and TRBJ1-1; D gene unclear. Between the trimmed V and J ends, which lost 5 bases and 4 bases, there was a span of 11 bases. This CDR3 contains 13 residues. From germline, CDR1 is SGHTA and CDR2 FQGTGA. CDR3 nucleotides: TGTGCCAGCAGCCCGGACTTGGGCACTGAAGCTTTCTTT. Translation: CASSPDLGTEAFF.

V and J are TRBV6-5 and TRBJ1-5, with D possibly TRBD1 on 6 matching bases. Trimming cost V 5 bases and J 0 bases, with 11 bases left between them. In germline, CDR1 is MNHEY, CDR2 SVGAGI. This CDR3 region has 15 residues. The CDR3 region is CASSRDIDSNQPQHF. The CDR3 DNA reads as TGTGCCAGCAGTCGGGACATAGATAGCAATCAGCCCCAGCATTTT.

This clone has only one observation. CDR3 in amino acids: CASSFWDSQETQYF. CDR3 bases: TGTGCCAGCAGCTTTTGGGACAGCCAAGAGACCCAGTACTTC. The V call is TRBV13, the J call TRBJ2-5; 7 bases align to TRBD1. The germline V gene has CDR1 PRHDT and CDR2 FYEKMQ (reference sequence). V lost 3 bases to trimming and J lost 1 base; unmatched junction nucleotides: 2. CDR3 length: 14 amino acids. The full variable domain, completed using reference TRBV13 and TRBJ2-5, is AAGVIQSPRHLIKEKRETATLKCYPIPRHDTVYWYQQGPGQDPQFLISFYEKMQSDKGSIPDRFSAQQFSDYHSELNMSSLELGDSALYFCASSFWDSQETQYFGPGTRLLVL.

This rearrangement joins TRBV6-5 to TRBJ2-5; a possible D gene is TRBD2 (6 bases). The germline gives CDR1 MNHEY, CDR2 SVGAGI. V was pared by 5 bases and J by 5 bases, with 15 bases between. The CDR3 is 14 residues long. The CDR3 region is CASSREPGGETQYF. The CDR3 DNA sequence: TGTGCCAGCAGTCGCGAACCTGGGGGGGAGACCCAGTACTTC.

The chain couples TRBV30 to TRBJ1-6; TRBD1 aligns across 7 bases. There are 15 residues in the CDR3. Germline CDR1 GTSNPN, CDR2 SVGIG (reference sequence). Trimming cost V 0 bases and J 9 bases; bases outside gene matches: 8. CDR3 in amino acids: CAWSVQETGLSPLHF. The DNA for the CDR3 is TGTGCCTGGAGTGTACAAGAGACAGGGCTTTCACCCCTCCACTTT.

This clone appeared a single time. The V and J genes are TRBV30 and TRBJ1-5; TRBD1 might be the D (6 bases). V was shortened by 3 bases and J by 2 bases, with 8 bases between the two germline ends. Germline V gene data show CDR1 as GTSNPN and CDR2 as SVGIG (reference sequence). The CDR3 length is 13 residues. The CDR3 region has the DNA TGTGCCTGGAGCAGGACAGGCAATCAGCCCCAGCATTTT. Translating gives CAWSRTGNQPQHF. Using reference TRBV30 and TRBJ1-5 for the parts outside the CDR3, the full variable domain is SQTIHQWPATLVQPVGSPLSLECTVEGTSNPNLYWYRQAAGRGLQLLFYSVGIGQISSEVPQNLSASRPQDRQFILSSKKLLLSDSGFYLCAWSRTGNQPQHFGDGTRLSIL.

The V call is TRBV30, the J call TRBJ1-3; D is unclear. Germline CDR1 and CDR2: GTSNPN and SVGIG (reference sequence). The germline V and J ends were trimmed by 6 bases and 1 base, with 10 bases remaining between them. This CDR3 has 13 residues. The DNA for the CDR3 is TGTGCCTGCCCCTCCCTTTCTGGAAACACCATATATTTT. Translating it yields CACPSLSGNTIYF.

The CDR3 DNA reads TGTGCCTGGAGTCCGGGGGTCGATTCACCCCTCCACTTT. Its protein is CAWSPGVDSPLHF. The rearrangement joins TRBV30 to TRBJ1-6; possibly TRBD1 for D (5 bases). Trimming stripped 2 bases from V and 8 bases from J, with 10 bases between. The CDR3 is 13 residues long. Germline V gene lookup returns CDR1 GTSNPN and CDR2 SVGIG (reference sequence).

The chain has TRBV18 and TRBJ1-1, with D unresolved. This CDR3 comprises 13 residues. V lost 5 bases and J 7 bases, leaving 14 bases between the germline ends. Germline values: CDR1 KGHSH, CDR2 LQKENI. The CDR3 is CASSEGFSGEAFF. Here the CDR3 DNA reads TGTGCCAGCTCAGAGGGATTCTCAGGTGAAGCTTTCTTT.

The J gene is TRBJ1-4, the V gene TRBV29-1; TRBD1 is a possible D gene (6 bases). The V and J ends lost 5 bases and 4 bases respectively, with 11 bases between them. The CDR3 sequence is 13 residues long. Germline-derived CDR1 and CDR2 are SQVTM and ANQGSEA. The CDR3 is CSVIAGVNEKLFF. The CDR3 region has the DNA TGCAGCGTTATCGCAGGGGTTAATGAAAAACTGTTTTTT.

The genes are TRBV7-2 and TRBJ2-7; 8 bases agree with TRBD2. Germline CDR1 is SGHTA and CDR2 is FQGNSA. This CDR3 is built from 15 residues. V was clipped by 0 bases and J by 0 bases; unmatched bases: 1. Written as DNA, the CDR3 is TGTGCCAGCAGCTTAGCTGCGGGAGGCTCCTACGAGCAGTACTTC. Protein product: CASSLAAGGSYEQYF.

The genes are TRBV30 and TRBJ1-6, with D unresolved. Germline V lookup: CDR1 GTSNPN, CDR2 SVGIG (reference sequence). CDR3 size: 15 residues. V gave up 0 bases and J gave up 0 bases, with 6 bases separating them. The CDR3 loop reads CAWSVLLSYNSPLHF. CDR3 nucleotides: TGTGCCTGGAGTGTTCTCCTCTCCTATAATTCACCCCTCCACTTT.

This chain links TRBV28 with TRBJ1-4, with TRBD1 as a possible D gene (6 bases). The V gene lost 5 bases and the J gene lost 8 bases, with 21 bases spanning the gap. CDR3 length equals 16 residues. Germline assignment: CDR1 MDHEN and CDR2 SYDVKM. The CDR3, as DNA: TGTGCCAGCAGTGAGAGGGGGAAAACAGGAAAAGAAAAACTGTTTTTT. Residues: CASSERGKTGKEKLFF.